This T cell receptor beta chain came from a study of shared clonotypes between healthy human individuals. Only in-frame clones appear in the TCRdb table, and some are missing; sequencing was by immunoSEQ multiplex PCR. This sample has about 710,000 clones, with over 55% found just once. Caucasian adults residing in Nashville, Tennessee made up all the donors. This clone was seen a handful of times. Other nucleotide sequences in the sample specify the same CDR3. The receptor was isolated from a woman aged 25-40 years in good health. Sequenced material: memory CD4+ T cells sorted from blood. Regarding subset: CD45RA-negative fraction.

This chain's CDR3 is CASSPRTGADTQYF. The CDR3 DNA is TGTGCCAGCAGCCCCCGGACAGGGGCAGATACGCAGTATTTT. The J gene is TRBJ2-3, the V gene TRBV9; 9 bases are a match to TRBD1. The germline CDR1 and CDR2 sequences are SGDLS and YYNGEE. Germline trimming cut 4 bases from V and 4 bases from J; bases unmatched to any gene: 4. The CDR3 totals 14 residues.